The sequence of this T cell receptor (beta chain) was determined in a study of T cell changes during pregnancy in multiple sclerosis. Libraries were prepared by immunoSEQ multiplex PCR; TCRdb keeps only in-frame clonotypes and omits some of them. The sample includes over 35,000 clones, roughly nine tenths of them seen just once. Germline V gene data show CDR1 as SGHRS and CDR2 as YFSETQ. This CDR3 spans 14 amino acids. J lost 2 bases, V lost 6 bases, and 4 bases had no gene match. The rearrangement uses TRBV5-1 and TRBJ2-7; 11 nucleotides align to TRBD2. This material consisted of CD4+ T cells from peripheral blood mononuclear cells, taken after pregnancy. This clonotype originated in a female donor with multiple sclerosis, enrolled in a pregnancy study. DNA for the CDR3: TGCGCCAGCACCCTAGCGGGGGGAGCCTACGAGCAGTACTTC. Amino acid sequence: CASTLAGGAYEQYF.